The sequence of this TCR beta chain was determined in a study of glioma-infiltrating T cells after dendritic cell vaccination. Background on the study: The vaccine used monocyte-derived dendritic cells pulsed overnight with autologous tumor lysate.

This sample's time point: after dendritic cell vaccination, including at tumor progression/relapse. Isocitrate dehydrogenase mutation was absent in all glioblastoma patients. Germline CDR1 is SGHTS and CDR2 is YDEGEE. CDR3 length equals 16 residues. V was shortened by 4 bases and J by 3 bases, with 17 bases between the two germline ends. Produced via immunoSEQ multiplex PCR; TCRdb's table is partial and in-frame only. Here the sample spans 50,000 to 60,000 clones, approximately 80% being singletons. The source is a human donor with glioblastoma. The sample in question was blood, obtained after dendritic cell vaccination. V and J are TRBV5-8 and TRBJ1-5; TRBD1 might be the D (6 bases). The CDR3 loop is CASSPEWQGNNQPQHF. CDR3 coding DNA: TGTGCCAGCAGCCCGGAGTGGCAGGGGAACAATCAGCCCCAGCATTTT.